The 3 T cell receptor beta chains reported below all come from one sample, sequenced in a study of CD8+ T cells in alopecia areata. Reverse transcription of extracted RNA yielded cDNA, which provided the sequencing template. TCRdb keeps only in-frame clones here, not all; method: immunoSEQ multiplex PCR. The data show 150,000 or so clones, over 45% seen once. Sequencing was performed on CD4+ T cells sorted from blood. The receptor source for this set is a human donor with alopecia areata.

The chain carries TRBV29-1 and TRBJ2-2; no definite D call. CDR1 SQVTM and CDR2 ANQGSEA come from the germline V gene. V was shortened by 4 bases and J by 4 bases, with 4 bases between the two germline ends. The CDR3 totals 11 residues. CDR3 DNA: TGCAGCGTTGCAGCCACCGGGGAGCTGTTTTTT. Translated, it gives CSVAATGELFF.

This clone was seen more than once but under ten times. J is TRBJ2-7 and V is TRBV28; 8 nucleotides match TRBD1. J was trimmed by 0 bases and V by 6 bases; bases with no gene match: 7. CDR3 length equals 15 residues. In germline, CDR1 is MDHEN, CDR2 SYDVKM. CDR3 in DNA: TGTGCCAGCAGGAGGGCGGACAGGGCCTCCTACGAGCAGTACTTC. Its translation is CASRRADRASYEQYF.

CDR3 bases: TGCGCCAGCAGCTCACAGGGGAGCACAGATACGCAGTATTTT. Amino acid sequence: CASSSQGSTDTQYF. This sequence joins TRBV5-1 and TRBJ2-3; 7 bases are a match to TRBD1. With 3 bases clipped from V and 0 bases from J, the junction kept 1 base outside the gene matches. This CDR3 is 14 amino acids long. CDR1 SGHRS and CDR2 YFSETQ come from the germline V gene.